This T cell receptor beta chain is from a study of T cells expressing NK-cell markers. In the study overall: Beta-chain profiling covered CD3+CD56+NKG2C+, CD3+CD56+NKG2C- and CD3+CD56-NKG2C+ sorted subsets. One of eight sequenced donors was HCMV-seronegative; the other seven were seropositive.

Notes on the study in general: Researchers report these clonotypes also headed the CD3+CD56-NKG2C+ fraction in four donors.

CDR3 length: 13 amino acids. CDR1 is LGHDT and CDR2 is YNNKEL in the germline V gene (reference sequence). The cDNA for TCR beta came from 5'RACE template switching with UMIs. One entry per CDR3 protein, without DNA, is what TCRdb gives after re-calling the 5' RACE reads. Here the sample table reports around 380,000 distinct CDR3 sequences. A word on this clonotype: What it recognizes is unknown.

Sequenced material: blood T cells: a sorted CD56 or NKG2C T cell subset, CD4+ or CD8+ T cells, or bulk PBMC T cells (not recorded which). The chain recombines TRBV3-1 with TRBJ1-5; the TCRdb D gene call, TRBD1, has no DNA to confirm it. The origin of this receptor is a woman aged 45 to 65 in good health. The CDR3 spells CASSRVRDQPQHF.